One sample yielded the 29 T cell receptor beta chains listed below, sequenced in a study of cytomegalovirus exposure and HLA in healthy donors. 13 Jbeta primers and 60 Vbeta primers were used for the PCR. Assay used: immunoSEQ multiplex PCR; TCRdb lists only in-frame clones, some missing. The sample has 150,000 to 200,000 clones, over 60% seen once. Sequenced material: PBMCs. These receptors were taken from a man aged 18 to 30 in good health and CMV-seronegative.

The chain is built from TRBV7-2 and TRBJ2-7; D is uncertain. Germline CDR1 and CDR2: SGHTA and FQGNSA. With 5 bases removed from V and 3 bases from J, the gap between germline ends came to 8 bases. This CDR3 has 12 amino acids. The CDR3 sequence is CASSREFYEQYF. In nucleotides, the CDR3 is TGTGCCAGCAGCAGAGAGTTCTACGAGCAGTACTTC.

V and J are TRBV6-1 and TRBJ1-5; D is unresolved. Trimming took 7 bases from V and 0 from J, leaving 13 bases between them. Germline values: CDR1 MNHNS, CDR2 SASEGT. The CDR3 length is 15 residues. The CDR3 region has the DNA TGTGCCAGCAAAAGGGAGCCTTATAGCAATCAGCCCCAGCATTTT. This encodes CASKREPYSNQPQHF.

This clone was recorded once. This chain links TRBV5-1 with TRBJ2-5; D is unresolved. The end of the DNA is better explained by TRBJ2-7, so the J call may be wrong. CDR3 length: 12 residues. Germline V lookup: CDR1 SGHRS, CDR2 YFSETQ. CDR3 sequence reads: CASSLVWYEQYF. CDR3 DNA sequence: TGCGCCAGCAGCTTGGTTTGGTACGAGCAGTACTTC.

The V gene is TRBV11-2, the J gene TRBJ2-1, with TRBD1 identical over 12 bases. The V gene's germline CDR1 is SGHAT and CDR2 FQNNGV. Trimming removed 5 bases from V and 7 bases from J; junction bases left unmatched: 6. This CDR3 comprises 15 residues. The CDR3 nucleotides read TGTGCCAGCAGCCCGGGACAGGGGGCGGTGAATGAGCAGTTCTTC. This codes for CASSPGQGAVNEQFF. The whole variable domain, filled in from reference TRBV11-2 and TRBJ2-1, reads EAGVAQSPRYKIIEKRQSVAFWCNPISGHATLYWYQQILGQGPKLLIQFQNNGVVDDSQLPKDRFSAERLKGVDSTLKIQPAKLEDSAVYLCASSPGQGAVNEQFFGPGTRLTVL.

The chain has TRBV28 and TRBJ2-3; 8 positions match TRBD1. This CDR3 has 17 amino acids. The V and J ends lost 3 bases and 0 bases, in that order; junction bases with no gene match: 8. Germline lookup yields CDR1 MDHEN and CDR2 SYDVKM. CDR3 residues: CASSFLDRGPSTDTQYF. The DNA for the CDR3 is TGTGCCAGCAGTTTTCTCGACAGGGGACCAAGCACAGATACGCAGTATTTT.

This clone showed up just a few times. In nucleotides, the CDR3 is TGTGCCAGCAGGGTTAGCGGGGTGGAGACCCAGTACTTC. This encodes CASRVSGVETQYF. The chain is built from TRBV2 and TRBJ2-5, with TRBD2 identical over 8 bases. V shed 6 bases, J shed 5 bases, and the junction held 5 bases outside the gene matches. CDR3 length: 13 amino acids. CDR1 is SNHLY, CDR2 FYNNEI, per germline.

The chain has TRBV19 and TRBJ2-7, with TRBD2 as a possible D gene (5 bases). Germline assignment: CDR1 LNHDA and CDR2 SQIVND (reference sequence). Trimming shortened V by 3 bases and J by 2 bases, and 8 bases separated the two germline ends. This CDR3 region has 13 residues. The CDR3 region is CASSIGETYEQYF. CDR3 DNA sequence: TGTGCCAGTAGTATCGGGGAAACCTACGAGCAGTACTTC.

The rearrangement uses TRBV18 and TRBJ1-1; 11 bases align to TRBD1. Germline values: CDR1 KGHSH, CDR2 LQKENI. With 6 bases clipped from V and 5 bases from J, the junction kept 14 bases outside the gene matches. This CDR3 contains 17 residues. CDR3 amino acids: CASSPQKGQGAWTEAFF. In DNA form, the CDR3 reads TGTGCCAGCTCCCCGCAGAAAGGACAGGGGGCATGGACTGAAGCTTTCTTT.

The gene calls are TRBV6-1 and TRBJ2-7; possible D gene TRBD2, 5 bases. The germline CDR1 and CDR2 sequences are MNHNS and SASEGT. The V end was cut by 4 bases, the J end by 2 bases, with 15 bases between. The CDR3 totals 15 residues. This chain's CDR3 is CASSVNSRGAYEQYF. The CDR3 DNA reads TGTGCCAGCAGTGTAAATTCCCGGGGTGCCTACGAGCAGTACTTC.

This chain uses TRBV5-4 with TRBJ2-3, with TRBD1 identical over 11 bases. The CDR3 is made up of 16 amino acids. From germline, CDR1 is SGHNT and CDR2 YYREEE (reference sequence). Trimming cost V 3 bases and J 1 base; bases outside gene matches: 4. The chain's CDR3 is CASSSGQGARTDTQYF. The CDR3 nucleotides read TGTGCCAGCAGCTCCGGACAGGGGGCGCGCACAGATACGCAGTATTTT.

Comments on this clone: Other DNA sequences of this sample code for an identical CDR3. The CDR3 nucleotides are TGTGCCAGTAGTATCGGCGGAAACACTGAAGCTTTCTTT. This encodes CASSIGGNTEAFF. The chain has TRBV19 and TRBJ1-1; D is uncertain. The CDR3 covers 13 residues. CDR1 LNHDA and CDR2 SQIVND come from the germline V gene (reference sequence). V was cut by 3 bases and J by 2 bases, with 7 bases left in between.

The gene calls are TRBV5-1 and TRBJ2-3; 14 bases line up with TRBD2. Trimming cost V 0 bases and J 2 bases; bases outside gene matches: 5. In germline, CDR1 is SGHRS, CDR2 YFSETQ. The CDR3 contains 18 residues. Written as DNA, the CDR3 is TGCGCCAGCAGCTTGGCCCGGACTAGCGGGAGGACCACAGATACGCAGTATTTT. Translating it yields CASSLARTSGRTTDTQYF.

This clone showed up just a few times. V and J are TRBV11-1 and TRBJ1-1; D not certain. The CDR3 extends over 14 amino acids. CDR1 and CDR2 (germline): SGHAT, FQDESV (reference sequence). Trimming shortened V by 1 base and J by 0 bases, and 6 bases separated the two germline ends. This CDR3 reads CASSLVHLNTEAFF. CDR3 DNA sequence: TGTGCCAGCAGCTTAGTACACCTGAACACTGAAGCTTTCTTT.

J is TRBJ1-2 and V is TRBV4-2; weak D call: TRBD1 (5 bases). Trimming left V 1 base short and J 8 bases short, with 17 bases between. CDR1 LGHNA and CDR2 YNFKEQ come from the germline V gene. The CDR3 sequence is 15 residues long. The CDR3 protein is CASSQGTNRREGYTF. CDR3 bases: TGTGCCAGCAGCCAAGGGACCAACAGGAGAGAAGGCTACACCTTC.

The V gene is TRBV2, the J gene TRBJ1-4; D is possibly TRBD1 (6 bases). The CDR3 loop spans 14 amino acids. Germline-derived CDR1 and CDR2 are SNHLY and FYNNEI. V lost 3 bases and J 7 bases, leaving 12 bases between the germline ends. The CDR3 nucleotides are TGTGCCAGCAGTGACAGGGGAAATGGTGAAAAACTGTTTTTT. It encodes CASSDRGNGEKLFF.

This clone was seen a single time. The V gene is TRBV5-4, the J gene TRBJ2-1, with a possible D match to TRBD2 (6 bases). Trimming cost V 0 bases and J 8 bases, with 15 bases left between them. Germline V gene lookup returns CDR1 SGHNT and CDR2 YYREEE (reference sequence). The CDR3 extends over 15 amino acids. CDR3 nucleotides: TGTGCCAGCAGCTTGGCCGTACTAGCAGCTGATGAGCAGTTCTTC. Encoded protein: CASSLAVLAADEQFF.

The V gene is TRBV5-4, the J gene TRBJ2-7; 9 nucleotides match TRBD2. Looked up from germline, CDR1 is SGHNT and CDR2 is YYREEE (reference sequence). This CDR3 contains 13 residues. V was clipped by 3 bases and J by 9 bases; unmatched bases: 7. The CDR3 region is CASSSGGLAVQYF. In nucleotides, the CDR3 is TGTGCCAGCAGCTCCGGGGGACTAGCCGTGCAGTACTTC.

The J gene is TRBJ1-4, the V gene TRBV6-6; no clear D. The CDR3 covers 15 residues. Germline lookup yields CDR1 MNHNY and CDR2 SVGAGI (reference sequence). The ends were cut back, 10 bases at V and 0 bases at J, with 15 bases in the middle. In DNA, the CDR3 is TGTGCCACGGGTGAAATGGGTGCAACTAATGAAAAACTGTTTTTT. It encodes CATGEMGATNEKLFF.

The V gene is TRBV9, the J gene TRBJ2-2; the match to TRBD1 covers 7 bases. With V trimmed by 2 bases and J by 2 bases, 6 bases remained unmatched. Germline CDR1 SGDLS, CDR2 YYNGEE. The CDR3 runs to 16 residues. CDR3 in amino acids: CASSVVDRANTGELFF. CDR3 nucleotide sequence: TGTGCCAGCAGCGTGGTTGACAGGGCTAACACCGGGGAGCTGTTTTTT.

In DNA, the CDR3 is TGTGCCAGCAGCTTCCTAGGTGAGCAGTTCTTC. This codes for CASSFLGEQFF. The chain links TRBV5-6 to TRBJ2-1; D not certain. The V gene lost 2 bases and the J gene lost 9 bases, with 6 bases spanning the gap. The CDR3 is 11 amino acids. Germline CDR1 is SGHDT and CDR2 is YYEEEE.

The rearrangement uses TRBV7-3 and TRBJ2-3; D unclear. V shed 2 bases and J shed 2 bases, with 11 bases lying between them. Germline loops: CDR1 SGHTA, CDR2 FQGTGA. The CDR3 contains 15 residues. This chain's CDR3 is CASSLVGSNTDTQYF. In DNA, the CDR3 is TGTGCCAGCAGCTTAGTGGGCTCCAACACAGATACGCAGTATTTT.

V usage is TRBV30 and J usage is TRBJ1-2; no clear D gene. The CDR3 length is 13 residues. V was shortened by 8 bases and J by 2 bases, with 15 bases between the two germline ends. From germline, CDR1 is GTSNPN and CDR2 SVGIG (reference sequence). The CDR3 region is CASDDTGNYGYTF. For the CDR3, the DNA is TGTGCCAGTGACGATACGGGGAACTATGGCTACACCTTC.

Written as DNA, the CDR3 is TGTGCCAGCAGCAGGGGCGGGACTAGCGGCACAGATACGCAGTATTTT. Translated: CASSRGGTSGTDTQYF. The V gene is TRBV5-4, the J gene TRBJ2-3; the match to TRBD2 covers 10 bases. CDR3 size: 16 residues. V dropped 4 bases and J dropped 1; count of bases not matched to a gene: 6. The germline CDR1 and CDR2 sequences are SGHNT and YYREEE (reference sequence).

The genes are TRBV18 and TRBJ2-5; 7 nucleotides align to TRBD1. Germline CDR1 is KGHSH and CDR2 is LQKENI. The trim removed 6 bases at V and 5 bases at J, leaving 9 bases unmatched. CDR3 size: 14 residues. Here the CDR3 reads CASSRQGGIETQYF. The DNA for the CDR3 is TGTGCCAGCTCCCGACAGGGTGGAATTGAGACCCAGTACTTC. Combining the CDR3 with reference TRBV18 and TRBJ2-5 gives the whole variable domain NAGVMQNPRHLVRRRGQEARLRCSPMKGHSHVYWYRQLPEEGLKFMVYLQKENIIDESGMPKERFSAEFPKEGPSILRIQQVVRGDSAAYFCASSRQGGIETQYFGPGTRLLVL.

The chain recombines TRBV4-1 with TRBJ2-3; D may be TRBD1 (6 bases). Germline lookup yields CDR1 MGHRA and CDR2 YSYEKL. The CDR3 extends over 16 amino acids. V was clipped by 1 base and J by 0 bases, with 11 bases between them. As DNA, the CDR3 is TGCGCCAGCAGCCAAGGGGGGCTTTTTAGCACAGATACGCAGTATTTT. Translated, it gives CASSQGGLFSTDTQYF.

This clone came up once. The chain employs TRBV7-6 and TRBJ2-3; 13 bases agree with TRBD2. The CDR3 loop spans 19 amino acids. V lost 3 bases to trimming and J lost 3 bases; unmatched junction nucleotides: 12. Germline loops: CDR1 SGHVS, CDR2 FNYEAQ. CDR3 protein: CASSFLAGGLAGATDTQYF. CDR3 nucleotide sequence: TGTGCCAGCAGCTTCTTGGCAGGCGGACTAGCGGGAGCTACAGATACGCAGTATTTT.

The rearrangement links TRBV11-2 to TRBJ1-2, with 8 bases fitting TRBD1. CDR3 length: 13 residues. CDR1 SGHAT and CDR2 FQNNGV come from the germline V gene. V lost 5 bases, J lost 4 bases, and 3 bases stayed unmatched. CDR3 nucleotide sequence: TGTGCCAGCAGCCCGGGACAGGCCTATGGCTACACCTTC. It codes for CASSPGQAYGYTF.

The chain uses TRBV5-1 and TRBJ2-6; 9 nucleotides line up with TRBD1. The CDR3 has 16 residues. V was pared by 3 bases and J by 3 bases, with 4 bases of the junction left unmatched. The germline CDR1 and CDR2 sequences are SGHRS and YFSETQ. The CDR3, as DNA: TGCGCCAGCAGCTCCAACAGGGGGCTTGGGGCCAACGTCCTGACTTTC. Amino acids: CASSSNRGLGANVLTF.

This rearrangement joins TRBV5-4 to TRBJ2-1, with 8 bases lining up with TRBD1. The length of the CDR3 is 15 residues. Trimming took 5 bases from V and 3 from J; bases not matched to a gene: 7. Germline values: CDR1 SGHNT, CDR2 YYREEE (reference sequence). The CDR3, as DNA: TGTGCCAGCAGTTCCGACAGGGGAGGCTACAATGAGCAGTTCTTC. This translates into CASSSDRGGYNEQFF.